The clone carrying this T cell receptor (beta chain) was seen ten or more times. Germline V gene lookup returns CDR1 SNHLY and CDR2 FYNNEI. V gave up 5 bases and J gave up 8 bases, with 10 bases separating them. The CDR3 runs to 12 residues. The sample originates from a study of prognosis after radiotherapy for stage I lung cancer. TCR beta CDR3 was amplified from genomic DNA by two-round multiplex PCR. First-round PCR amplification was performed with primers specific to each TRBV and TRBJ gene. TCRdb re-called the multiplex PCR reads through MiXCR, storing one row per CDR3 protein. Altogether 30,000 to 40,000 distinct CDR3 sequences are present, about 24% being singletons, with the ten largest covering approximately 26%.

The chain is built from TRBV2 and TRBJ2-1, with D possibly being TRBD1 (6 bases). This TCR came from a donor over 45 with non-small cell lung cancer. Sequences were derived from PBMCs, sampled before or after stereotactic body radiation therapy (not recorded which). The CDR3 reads CASSLTGYEQFF. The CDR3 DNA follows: TGTGCCAGCAGTCTCACAGGGTATGAGCAGTTCTTC. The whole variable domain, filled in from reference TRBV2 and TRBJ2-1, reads EPEVTQTPSHQVTQMGQEVILRCVPISNHLYFYWYRQILGQKVEFLVSFYNNEISEKSEIFDDQFSVERPDGSNFTLKIRSTKLEDSAMYFCASSLTGYEQFFGPGTRLTVL.